The T cell receptor beta chain under discussion was sequenced for a study of Tregs in tolerant kidney transplant recipients. This clone was counted a few times. Unstimulated regulatory T cells (CD4+CD25+CD127-), CD4+CD25- non-regulatory cells, CD4 and CD8 cells were FACS-sorted from thawed PBMCs. Clones were sequenced by immunoSEQ multiplex PCR, and TCRdb holds only the in-frame ones, with some missing. Altogether over 50,000 clones are present, around 80% being singletons, with the ten largest covering less than 5.5%. The length of the CDR3 is 15 residues. After removal of 3 bases from V and 8 bases from J, the junction contained 4 bases not matched to a gene. Germline V gene sequence: CDR1 SGHAT, CDR2 FQNNGV.

V gene TRBV11-2 combines with J gene TRBJ1-6, with 10 bases identical to TRBD1. The source of this sequence is a human donor in good health. Material: CD4+ T cells from blood. In DNA, the CDR3 is TGTGCCAGCAGCTTCACCGGGACAGGGGATTCACCCCTCCACTTT. Translating it yields CASSFTGTGDSPLHF.